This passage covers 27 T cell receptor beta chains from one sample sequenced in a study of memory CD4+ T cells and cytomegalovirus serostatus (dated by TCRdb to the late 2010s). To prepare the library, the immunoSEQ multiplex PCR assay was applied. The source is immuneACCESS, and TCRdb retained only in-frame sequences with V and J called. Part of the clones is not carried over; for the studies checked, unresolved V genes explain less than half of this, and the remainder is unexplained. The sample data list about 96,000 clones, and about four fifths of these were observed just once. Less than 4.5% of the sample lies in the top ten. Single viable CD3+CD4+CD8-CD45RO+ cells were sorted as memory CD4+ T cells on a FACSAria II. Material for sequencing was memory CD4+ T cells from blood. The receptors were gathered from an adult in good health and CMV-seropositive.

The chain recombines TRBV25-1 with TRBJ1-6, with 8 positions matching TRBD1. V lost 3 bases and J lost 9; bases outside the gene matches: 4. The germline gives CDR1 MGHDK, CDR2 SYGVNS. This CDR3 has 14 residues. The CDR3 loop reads CASSELQGASPLHF. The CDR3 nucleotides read TGTGCCAGCAGTGAGCTGCAGGGGGCTTCACCCCTCCACTTT.

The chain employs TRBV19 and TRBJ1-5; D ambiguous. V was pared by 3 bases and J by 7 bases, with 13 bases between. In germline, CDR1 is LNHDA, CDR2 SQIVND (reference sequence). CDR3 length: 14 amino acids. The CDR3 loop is CASSISGNGQPQHF. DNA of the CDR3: TGTGCCAGTAGTATCTCGGGGAACGGCCAGCCCCAGCATTTT. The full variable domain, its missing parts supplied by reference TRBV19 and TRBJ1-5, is DGGITQSPKYLFRKEGQNVTLSCEQNLNHDAMYWYRQDPGQGLRLIYYSQIVNDFQKGDIAEGYSVSREKKESFPLTVTSAQKNPTAFYLCASSISGNGQPQHFGDGTRLSIL.

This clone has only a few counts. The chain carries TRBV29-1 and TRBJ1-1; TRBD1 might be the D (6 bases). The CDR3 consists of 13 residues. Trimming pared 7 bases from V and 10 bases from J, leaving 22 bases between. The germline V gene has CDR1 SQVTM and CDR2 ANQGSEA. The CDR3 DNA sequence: TGCAGCGCCTCCGGCCAGGGACAACAGGGAGCTTTCTTT. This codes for CSASGQGQQGAFF.

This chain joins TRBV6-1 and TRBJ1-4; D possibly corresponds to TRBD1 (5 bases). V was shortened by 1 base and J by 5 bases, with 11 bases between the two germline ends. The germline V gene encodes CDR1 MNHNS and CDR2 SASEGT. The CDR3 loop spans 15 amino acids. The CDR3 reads CASSEGSQGNEKLFF. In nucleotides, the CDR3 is TGTGCCAGCAGTGAAGGTAGTCAGGGAAATGAAAAACTGTTTTTT.

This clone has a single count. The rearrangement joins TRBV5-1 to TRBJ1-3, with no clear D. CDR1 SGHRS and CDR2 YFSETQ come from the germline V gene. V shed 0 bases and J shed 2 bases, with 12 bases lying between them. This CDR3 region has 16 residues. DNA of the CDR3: TGCGCCAGCAGCTTGGCCCGACCTAAAGCTGGAAACACCATATATTTT. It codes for CASSLARPKAGNTIYF.

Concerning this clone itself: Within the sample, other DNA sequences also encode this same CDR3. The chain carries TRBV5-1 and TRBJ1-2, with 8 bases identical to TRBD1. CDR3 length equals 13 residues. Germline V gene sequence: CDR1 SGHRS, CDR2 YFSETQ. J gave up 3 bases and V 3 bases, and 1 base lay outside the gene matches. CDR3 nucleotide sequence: TGCGCCAGCAGCTCGACAGGGGACTATGGCTACACCTTC. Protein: CASSSTGDYGYTF.

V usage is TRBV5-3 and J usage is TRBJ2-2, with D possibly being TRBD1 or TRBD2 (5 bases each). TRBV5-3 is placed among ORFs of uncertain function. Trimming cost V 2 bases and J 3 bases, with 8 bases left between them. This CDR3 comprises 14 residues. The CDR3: CARSFQGDTGELFF. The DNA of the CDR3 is TGTGCCAGAAGCTTTCAGGGAGACACCGGGGAGCTGTTTTTT.

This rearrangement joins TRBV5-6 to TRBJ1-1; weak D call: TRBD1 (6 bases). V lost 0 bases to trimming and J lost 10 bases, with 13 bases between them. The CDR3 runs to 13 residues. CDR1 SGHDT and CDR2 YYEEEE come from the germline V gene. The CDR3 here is CASSLGWAGVAFF. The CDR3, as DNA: TGTGCCAGCAGCTTGGGCTGGGCAGGGGTAGCTTTCTTT.

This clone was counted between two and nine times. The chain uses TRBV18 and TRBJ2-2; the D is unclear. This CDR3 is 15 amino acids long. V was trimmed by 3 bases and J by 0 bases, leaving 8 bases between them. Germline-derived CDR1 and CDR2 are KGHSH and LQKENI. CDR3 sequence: CASSPQDTNTGELFF. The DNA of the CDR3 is TGTGCCAGCTCACCTCAGGATACGAACACCGGGGAGCTGTTTTTT.

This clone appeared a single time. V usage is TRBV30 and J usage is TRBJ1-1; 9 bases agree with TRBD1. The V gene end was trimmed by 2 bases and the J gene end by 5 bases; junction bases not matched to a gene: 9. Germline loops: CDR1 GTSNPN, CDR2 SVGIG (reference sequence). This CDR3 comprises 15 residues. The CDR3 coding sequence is TGTGCCTGGAGTCGTCCCGGGACAGGGATTACTGAAGCTTTCTTT. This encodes CAWSRPGTGITEAFF.

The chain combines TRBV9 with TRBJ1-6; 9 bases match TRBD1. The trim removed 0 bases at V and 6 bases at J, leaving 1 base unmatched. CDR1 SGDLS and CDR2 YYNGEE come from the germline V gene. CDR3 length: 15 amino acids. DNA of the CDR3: TGTGCCAGCAGCGTAGAGGGACAGGGTAATTCACCCCTCCACTTT. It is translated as CASSVEGQGNSPLHF. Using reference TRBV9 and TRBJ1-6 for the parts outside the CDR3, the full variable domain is DSGVTQTPKHLITATGQRVTLRCSPRSGDLSVYWYQQSLDQGLQFLIQYYNGEERAKGNILERFSAQQFPDLHSELNLSSLELGDSALYFCASSVEGQGNSPLHFGNGTRLTVT.

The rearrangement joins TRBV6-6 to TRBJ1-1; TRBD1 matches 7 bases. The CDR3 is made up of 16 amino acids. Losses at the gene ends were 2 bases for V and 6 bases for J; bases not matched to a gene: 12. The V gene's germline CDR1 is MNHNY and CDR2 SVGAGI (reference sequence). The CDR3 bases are TGTGCCAGCAGTTACCTCCGATCAGGGGGGAGGGCTGAAGCTTTCTTT. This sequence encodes CASSYLRSGGRAEAFF.

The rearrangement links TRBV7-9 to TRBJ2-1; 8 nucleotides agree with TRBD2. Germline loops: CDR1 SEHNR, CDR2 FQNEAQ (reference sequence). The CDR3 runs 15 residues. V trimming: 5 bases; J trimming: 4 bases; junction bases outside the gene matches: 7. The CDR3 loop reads CASSTGTRPYNEQFF. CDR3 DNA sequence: TGTGCCAGCAGCACCGGGACTAGACCTTACAATGAGCAGTTCTTC.

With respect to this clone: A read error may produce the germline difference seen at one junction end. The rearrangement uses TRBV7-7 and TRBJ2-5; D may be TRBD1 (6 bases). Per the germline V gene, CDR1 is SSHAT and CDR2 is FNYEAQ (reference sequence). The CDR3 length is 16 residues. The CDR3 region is CASSLAPAGVEETQYF. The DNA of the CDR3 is TGTGCTAGCAGCTTAGCGCCGGCAGGGGTTGAAGAGACCCAGTACTTC.

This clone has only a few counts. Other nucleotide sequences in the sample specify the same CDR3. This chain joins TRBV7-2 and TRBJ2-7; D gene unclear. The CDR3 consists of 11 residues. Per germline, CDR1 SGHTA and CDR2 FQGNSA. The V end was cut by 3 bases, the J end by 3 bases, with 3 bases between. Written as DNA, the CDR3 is TGTGCCAGCAGCTTCCTCTACGAGCAGTACTTC. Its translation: CASSFLYEQYF.

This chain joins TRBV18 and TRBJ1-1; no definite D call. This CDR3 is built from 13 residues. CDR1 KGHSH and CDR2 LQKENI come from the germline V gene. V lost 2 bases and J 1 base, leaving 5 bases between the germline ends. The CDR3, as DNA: TGTGCCAGCTCACCAGCGGCGAACACTGAAGCTTTCTTT. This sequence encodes CASSPAANTEAFF.

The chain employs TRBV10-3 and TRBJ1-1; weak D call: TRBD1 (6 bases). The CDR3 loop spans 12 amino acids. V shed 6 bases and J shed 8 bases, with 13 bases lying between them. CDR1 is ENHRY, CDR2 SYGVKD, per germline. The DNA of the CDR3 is TGTGCCATCAGCGACCGGGACATAGAAGCTTTCTTT. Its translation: CAISDRDIEAFF.

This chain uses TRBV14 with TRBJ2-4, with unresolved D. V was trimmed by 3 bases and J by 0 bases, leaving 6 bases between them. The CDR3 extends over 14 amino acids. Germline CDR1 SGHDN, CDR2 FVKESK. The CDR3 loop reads CASSQGIAKNIQYF. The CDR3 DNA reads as TGTGCCAGCAGCCAGGGGATAGCCAAAAACATTCAGTACTTC.

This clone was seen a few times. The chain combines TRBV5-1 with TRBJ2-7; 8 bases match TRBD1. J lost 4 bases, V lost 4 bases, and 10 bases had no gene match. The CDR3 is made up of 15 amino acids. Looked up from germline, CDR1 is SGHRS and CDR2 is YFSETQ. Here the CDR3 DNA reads TGCGCCAGCAGCGGCGGGACAGGTGGCGAGTACGAGCAGTACTTC. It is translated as CASSGGTGGEYEQYF.

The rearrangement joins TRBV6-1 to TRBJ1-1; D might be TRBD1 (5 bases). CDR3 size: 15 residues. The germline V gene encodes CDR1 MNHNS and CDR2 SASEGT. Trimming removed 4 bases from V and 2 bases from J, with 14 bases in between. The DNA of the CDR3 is TGTGCCAGCAGTGGGGGGTGGGAGAGAAACACTGAAGCTTTCTTT. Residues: CASSGGWERNTEAFF.

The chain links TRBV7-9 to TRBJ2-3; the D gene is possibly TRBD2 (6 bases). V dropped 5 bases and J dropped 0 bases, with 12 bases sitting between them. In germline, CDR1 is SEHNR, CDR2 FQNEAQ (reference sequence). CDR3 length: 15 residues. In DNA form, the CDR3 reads TGTGCCAGCAGCCTTGGGACTGGAAGCACAGATACGCAGTATTTT. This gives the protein CASSLGTGSTDTQYF.

The CDR3, as DNA: TGTGCCAGCAGTTGGGACAAGGGGGCTGTGCAGTACTTC. It encodes CASSWDKGAVQYF. The chain uses TRBV6-6 and TRBJ2-7; 7 nucleotides agree with TRBD1. This CDR3 spans 13 amino acids. V was pared by 4 bases and J by 9 bases, with 9 bases of the junction left unmatched. Germline V CDR1 and CDR2: MNHNY, SVGAGI (reference sequence).

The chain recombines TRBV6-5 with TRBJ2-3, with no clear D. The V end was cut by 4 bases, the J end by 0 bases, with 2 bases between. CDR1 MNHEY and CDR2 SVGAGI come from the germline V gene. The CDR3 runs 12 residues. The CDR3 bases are TGTGCCAGCAGTTCTAGCACAGATACGCAGTATTTT. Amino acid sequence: CASSSSTDTQYF.

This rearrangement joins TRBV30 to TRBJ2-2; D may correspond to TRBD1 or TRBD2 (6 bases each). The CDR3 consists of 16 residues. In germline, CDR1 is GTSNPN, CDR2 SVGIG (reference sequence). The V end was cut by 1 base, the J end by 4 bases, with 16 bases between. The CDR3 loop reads CAWSGGGNKGTGELFF. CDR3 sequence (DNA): TGTGCCTGGAGTGGAGGGGGGAATAAGGGCACCGGGGAGCTGTTTTTT. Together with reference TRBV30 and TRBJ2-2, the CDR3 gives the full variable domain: SQTIHQWPATLVQPVGSPLSLECTVEGTSNPNLYWYRQAAGRGLQLLFYSVGIGQISSEVPQNLSASRPQDRQFILSSKKLLLSDSGFYLCAWSGGGNKGTGELFFGEGSRLTVL.

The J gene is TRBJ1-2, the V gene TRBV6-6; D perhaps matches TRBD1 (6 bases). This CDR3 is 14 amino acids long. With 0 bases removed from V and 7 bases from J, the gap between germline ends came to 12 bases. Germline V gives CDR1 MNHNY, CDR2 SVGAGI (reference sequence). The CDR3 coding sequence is TGTGCCAGCAGTTACTCAGGGACAAATGGTGGCTACACCTTC. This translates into CASSYSGTNGGYTF.

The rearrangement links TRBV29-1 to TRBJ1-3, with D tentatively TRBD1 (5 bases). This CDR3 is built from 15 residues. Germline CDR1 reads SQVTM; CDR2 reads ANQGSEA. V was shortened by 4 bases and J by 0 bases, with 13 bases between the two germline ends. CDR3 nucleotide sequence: TGCAGCGTTGGTTTGGACATTACCTCTGGAAACACCATATATTTT. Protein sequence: CSVGLDITSGNTIYF.

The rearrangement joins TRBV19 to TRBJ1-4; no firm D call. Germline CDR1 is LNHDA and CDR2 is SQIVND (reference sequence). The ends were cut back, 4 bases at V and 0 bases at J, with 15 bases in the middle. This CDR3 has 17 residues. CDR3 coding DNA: TGTGCCAGTAGTACCGCTTACATGGCGACAACTAATGAAAAACTGTTTTTT. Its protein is CASSTAYMATTNEKLFF.